This T cell receptor beta chain originates from a study of OX40 agonist ivuxolimab in advanced cancers. In terms of the full investigation: Ivuxolimab was an agonistic, fully human IgG2 monoclonal antibody directed against OX40 (CD134), a costimulatory receptor. Partial responses occurred in three dose-escalation patients, of whom one had hepatocellular carcinoma and two had cutaneous melanoma. Intravenous ivuxolimab was administered to patients every 2 weeks at six dose levels: 0.01, 0.1, 0.3, 1.5, 3 and 10 mg/kg. Patients were allowed to have had prior anti-PD-1, anti-PD-L1 or anti-CTLA-4 therapy, and more than 35% of the dose-escalation patients had been treated with checkpoint inhibitors. The dose-escalation cohort was almost 85% male with a mean age of approximately 60 years, ranging from roughly 20 to 85. Peripheral TCRbeta sequencing was intended to test whether TCR sequence diversity was altered and clonal T-cell expansion was caused by ivuxolimab. Among the 50 to 55 dose-escalation patients, around 19 had hepatocellular carcinoma, 15 or so melanoma, 9 renal cell carcinoma and 9 head and neck cancer. The paper reports the monotherapy dose-escalation portion (N of about 47 patients) of the phase I ivuxolimab trial.

A note on this clone: Its cognate antigen has yet to be identified. No much larger clone is present one base from it, and per-base qualities are unavailable.

The trial excluded patients who had a history of autoimmune disease or who were on systemic immunosuppression. Peripheral blood for TCR sequencing was collected from all dose cohorts at baseline, on cycle 4 day 1, and on cycle 7 day 1. Samples were obtained from an open-label, multicenter, first-in-human phase I dose-escalation trial of ivuxolimab. Adults with locally advanced or metastatic melanoma, renal cell, hepatocellular, or head and neck squamous cell carcinoma were enrolled in the trial. Before TCR sequencing, CD4+ T cells and CD8+ T cells from peripheral blood were sorted into separate populations. Genomic DNA was extracted from sorted cells for sequencing of the TCRbeta CDR3 region. The immunoSEQ Assay was used to sequence the TCRbeta CDR3 regions. The table was pulled from immuneACCESS by TCRdb, which kept in-frame rearrangements only. Such tables lose some clones; where checked, under half of the loss comes from unresolved V genes, and the rest has no known cause. The sample contains some 82,000 clones, around 88% of them found a single time. Together, the top ten hold 0.76% of the sample.

According to the germline V gene, CDR1 reads SGDLS and CDR2 reads YYNGEE. V loses 4 bases of germline sequence and J loses 6 bases, and the interval between the two ends is 13 bases. CDR3 length: 13 amino acids, cysteine to phenylalanine. This entry keeps only the CDR3 DNA: 39 bases, framed from base 1. Broad study findings and their caveats: After ivuxolimab, expanded clones were on average more numerous among CD8+ T cells than among CD4+ T cells. At doses of 0.1 to 3.0 mg/kg, clonal expansion of both CD4+ and CD8+ T cells in blood was seen between baseline and week 6. Low levels of normalized T-cell clonal expansion were also shown by some nonresponding patients. Antigen specificity was not determined for the clonally expanded peripheral T cells. In the 0.1-3.0 mg/kg groups, partial responders had among the lowest normalized peripheral clonal expansion, particularly in CD8+ T cells.

The chain is made from TRBV9 and TRBJ2-5; TRBD1 could be the D gene, as 5 bases match. Here the sequenced sample was CD4+ or CD8+ T cells sorted from blood, taken in a trial of the OX40 agonist ivuxolimab. This clonotype was obtained from an adult with an advanced solid tumor such as melanoma, head and neck, liver or kidney cancer. The CDR3 has the sequence CASSMSGRQTQYF. The DNA sequence is as follows: TGTGCCAGCAGCATGTCAGGGCGGCAGACCCAGTACTTC. The variable domain in full, with residues beyond the CDR3 obtained from the reference TRBV9 and TRBJ2-5 genes, is DSGVTQTPKHLITATGQRVTLRCSPRSGDLSVYWYQQSLDQGLQFLIQYYNGEERAKGNILERFSAQQFPDLHSELNLSSLELGDSALYFCASSMSGRQTQYFGPGTRLLVL.